This TCR beta chain was sequenced during a study of cytomegalovirus exposure and HLA in healthy donors. In the PCR, 60 Vbeta and 13 Jbeta primers were used. Produced via immunoSEQ multiplex PCR; TCRdb's table is partial and in-frame only. Counted here are 200,000 to 300,000 clones, around four fifths occurring once; the ten biggest clones make up more than 1.5%. In germline, CDR1 is MNHEY, CDR2 SMNVEV (reference sequence). V lost 5 bases to trimming and J lost 4 bases; unmatched junction nucleotides: 4. The CDR3 runs to 13 residues. Findings and limits, study-wide: Immune exposure was documented only through CMV serostatus.

The sample holds one count of this clone. The antigen is unknown. V usage is TRBV27 and J usage is TRBJ1-1; 7 bases match TRBD1. This clonotype was sampled from a woman between 40 and 50 years old in good health and CMV-seropositive. Specimen: PBMCs. CDR3 sequence (DNA): TGTGCCAGCAGTCCACAGGGGATCACTGAAGCTTTCTTT. Amino acid sequence: CASSPQGITEAFF.